This TCR beta chain was captured by sequencing in a study of graft-versus-host responses after intestinal transplantation. Study information: As for transplant type, recipients had multivisceral, liver-intestinal, or isolated intestinal grafts. Tacrolimus and steroids were given for two to three years to all recipients after anti-thymocyte globulin induction.

The CDR3 runs to 13 residues. Germline CDR1 and CDR2: SGHDT and YYEEEE. V gave up 3 bases and J gave up 8 bases, with 11 bases separating them. General study points: Present in recipient marrow, GvH clones included some that appeared first in ileum or blood.

A remark on this clone: Antigen unknown.

Assay: immunoSEQ multiplex PCR; the TCRdb copy retains only in-frame clones and omits some. The sample shows tens of thousands of clones, approximately 95% of them seen only once. The source is a human donor who received an intestinal transplant. The sample consisted of unstimulated CD8+ T cells sorted from spleen or lymph node cells, taken before intestinal transplant. V and J are TRBV5-6 and TRBJ2-2, with a weak D call TRBD1 (6 bases). The CDR3 sequence is CASSSPGAGELFF. DNA of the CDR3: TGTGCCAGCAGCTCCCCAGGGGCTGGGGAGCTGTTTTTT.